The 2 T cell receptor beta chains below come from one sample, sequenced in a study of blood T cells in healthy people across ages. Alongside a J-beta primer mix, a sample-barcoded 5' primer served in a second PCR lasting 7 to 11 cycles. TCRdb passed the 5' RACE reads through MiXCR, listing each CDR3 protein once. The table has about 1.6 million distinct CDR3 sequences, about 35% seen once. Sequencing used blood. The receptors were gathered from a woman younger than 45 in good health.

This clonotype has a handful of counts. The chain employs TRBV20-1 and TRBJ2-7; 11 bases agree with TRBD2. CDR3 length equals 14 residues. V gave up 5 bases and J gave up 3 bases; unmatched junction bases: 6. CDR1 DFQATT and CDR2 SNEGSKA come from the germline V gene (reference sequence). The CDR3 sequence is CSAANLAGGYEQYF. For the CDR3, the DNA is TGCAGTGCTGCCAATCTAGCGGGGGGCTACGAGCAGTACTTC.

The rearrangement links TRBV6-1 to TRBJ2-7; D is uncertain. The CDR3 is 14 amino acids. Germline V gives CDR1 MNHNS, CDR2 SASEGT. V lost 6 bases and J lost 0, with 12 bases in between. The CDR3 bases are TGTGCCAGCAGAGTAGACATCATCTCCTACGAGCAGTACTTC. Translating it yields CASRVDIISYEQYF.